This T cell receptor beta chain was obtained from a study of blood T cell repertoires in COVID-19. Study overall: Some COVID-19 samples were acute and others convalescent; all came from the United States, Italy and Spain. Sample material is recorded as cDNA or gDNA derived from T cells, B-cell-depleted T cells, or PBMCs.

In the original analysis: Reference gene primer amplification gave nucleated cell count estimates. The repertoire was sequenced with immunoSEQ multiplex PCR; TCRdb's copy has only in-frame clones and lacks some. V and J calls and clone size are those listed in that table; D and trimming were worked out from the DNA. The table shows under 40,000 clones, with 84% occurring only once. The CDR3 length is 15 residues. CDR1 is MRHNA and CDR2 is SNTAGT in the germline V gene. J gave up 4 bases and V 0 bases, and 4 bases lay outside the gene matches. Sequencing input: peripheral blood. This TCR came from a middle-aged man with active or convalescent COVID-19. V gene TRBV6-4 combines with J gene TRBJ2-3; 7 bases are shared with TRBD1. Here the CDR3 reads CASSDSSDRPDTQYF. In nucleotides, the CDR3 is TGTGCCAGCAGTGACTCGTCGGACAGGCCAGATACGCAGTATTTT.